This T cell receptor beta chain was documented in a study of T cell responses to AZD1222 COVID-19 vaccine. Overall study findings and caveats: Donors in the cohort were predominantly white British and more often female, and clonal diversity was possibly underestimated. Regions 160-218 and 743-854 dominated among vaccine-associated CD4 TCRs spanning spike.

V was clipped by 2 bases and J by 0 bases, with 8 bases between them. The CDR3 loop spans 14 amino acids. CDR1 and CDR2 from the germline V gene are MNHEY and SVGEGT. Of note for this clone: Antigen specificity is unknown.

Measured with immunoSEQ multiplex PCR; TCRdb has only the in-frame clones, and not every one. The sample consists of some 120,000 clones, 80% to 90% of them appearing once. The rearrangement joins TRBV6-2 or TRBV6-3 to TRBJ2-7, with D perhaps TRBD1 (6 bases). The origin of this receptor is an adult in good health. The sample was peripheral blood, taken on day 0 of AZD1222 vaccination. The DNA for the CDR3 is TGTGCCAGCAGTTACGGACAGAGCTCCTACGAGCAGTACTTC. It specifies CASSYGQSSYEQYF.